The source of this T cell receptor beta chain is a study of blood T cells in healthy people across ages. Regarding the study as a whole: The diversity estimates, figures obtained from one million T cells, were considered underestimates. Fewer expanded clones and more diversity marked long-lived versus aged donors.

Germline V lookup: CDR1 SGHRS, CDR2 YFSETQ. This CDR3 is 15 amino acids long. The germline V and J ends were trimmed by 4 bases and 2 bases, with 16 bases remaining between them. The use of a sample-barcoded 5' primer and a J-beta primer mix characterized a second PCR of about 7 to 12 cycles. There were at least 3 million CDR3-containing paired-end reads obtained from each sample. TCRdb itself ran the 5' RACE reads through MiXCR, one entry per CDR3 protein. The sample includes 550,000 to 600,000 distinct CDR3 sequences, 27% of them seen just once. Turning to this clonotype: Its antigen remains unidentified.

The sequence came from a woman in her sixties or seventies in good health. The sequenced sample was blood. The chain joins TRBV5-1 to TRBJ2-7, with a weak D call TRBD1 (6 bases). In DNA form, the CDR3 reads TGCGCCAGCAGCCTTACGGCAGGGGAAACCTACGAGCAGTACTTC. Encoded protein: CASSLTAGETYEQYF.